This TCR beta chain was recorded in a study of cytomegalovirus exposure and HLA in healthy donors. Study overall: Within an early data release were about 85 million unique TCRs drawn from HLA-typed donors.

V lost 6 bases to trimming and J lost 0 bases, with 4 bases between them. CDR3 length: 12 residues. Germline V lookup: CDR1 SGHNT, CDR2 YYREEE (reference sequence). PCR employed 60 Vbeta and 13 Jbeta primers. The method was immunoSEQ multiplex PCR; TCRdb's version includes in-frame clones alone and lacks a portion of them. The table records some 150,000 clones, 65% to 80% of them present only once. Overall study results and limits: Later analysis reportedly placed an Asian-associated ancestry cluster below the roughly 700-donor mean in N-insertions. TCR beta V segments were, for the most part, productive about 87% or about 30% of the time in an earlier analysis.

This clone has a handful of counts. Its cognate antigen is unknown. Material for sequencing was PBMCs. The source is a woman in her twenties or thirties in good health and CMV-seronegative. The chain couples TRBV5-4 to TRBJ2-1; D gene uncertain. The CDR3: CASTSSYNEQFF. The DNA of the CDR3 is TGTGCCAGCACCAGCTCCTACAATGAGCAGTTCTTC. The full variable domain, its missing parts supplied by reference TRBV5-4 and TRBJ2-1, is ETGVTQSPTHLIKTRGQQVTLRCSSQSGHNTVSWYQQALGQGPQFIFQYYREEENGRGNFPPRFSGLQFPNYSSELNVNALELDDSALYLCASTSSYNEQFFGPGTRLTVL.